The sample holds many counts of the clone carrying this T cell receptor beta chain. What it recognizes is unknown. The authors amplified TCR beta CDR3 regions, and they did so from RNA transcripts for repertoire sequencing. HTBI primers served in a first-round RT-PCR, which a second-round multiplex PCR followed. TCRdb redid the calling of the multiplex PCR reads with MiXCR, one entry per CDR3 protein. The repertoire consists of approximately 500,000 distinct CDR3 sequences, with approximately 15% occurring once and the leading ten covering more than 8.5%. The sample comes from a study of Graves' ophthalmopathy and Graves' hyperthyroidism. The CDR3 spans 14 residues. From germline, CDR1 is SGHRS and CDR2 YFSETQ. V lost 8 bases and J lost 2; bases outside the gene matches: 7. Points from the study as a whole: Ophthalmopathy progression prediction by the model yielded a sensitivity of 55% to 71% and a specificity of approximately 72%.

The specimen was blood. This TCR was sampled from a woman younger than 45 with Graves' ophthalmopathy. The chain employs TRBV5-1 and TRBJ2-7, with 10 bases fitting TRBD1. The CDR3 DNA follows: TGCGCCAGTCGAACCGGGACAGGGGCCTACGAGCAGTACTTC. Protein sequence: CASRTGTGAYEQYF.